This TCR beta chain was identified during a study of blood T cell repertoires in COVID-19. V was clipped by 2 bases and J by 4 bases; unmatched bases: 5. The CDR3 consists of 15 residues. The germline gives CDR1 MDHEN, CDR2 SYDVKM. In the study's own analysis: Researchers report that nucleated cell counts were estimated from reference gene primer amplification. Generated by immunoSEQ multiplex PCR, the TCRdb table keeps only in-frame clones and is missing some. V and J calls and clone size are given by that table; D and trimming were obtained from the DNA. The sample lists over 200,000 clones, 85% to 90% occurring once.

The receptor comes from a man under 40 with COVID-19, enrolled during active disease. The chain recombines TRBV28 with TRBJ2-1; 7 bases map to TRBD1. The sequenced material came from peripheral blood. The CDR3 spells CASSLQGGRYNEQFF. As DNA, the CDR3 is TGTGCCAGCAGTTTACAAGGGGGCAGGTACAATGAGCAGTTCTTC.